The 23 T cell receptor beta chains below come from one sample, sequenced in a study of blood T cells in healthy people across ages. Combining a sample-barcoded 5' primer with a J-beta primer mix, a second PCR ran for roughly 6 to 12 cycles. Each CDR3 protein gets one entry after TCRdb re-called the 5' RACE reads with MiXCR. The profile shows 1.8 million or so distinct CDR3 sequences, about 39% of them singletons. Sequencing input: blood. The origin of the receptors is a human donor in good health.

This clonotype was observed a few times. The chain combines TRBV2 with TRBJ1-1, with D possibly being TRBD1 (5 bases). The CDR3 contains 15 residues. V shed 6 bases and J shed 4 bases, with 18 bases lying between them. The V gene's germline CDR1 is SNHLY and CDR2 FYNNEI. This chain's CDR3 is CASRARTGEGTEAFF. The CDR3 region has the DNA TGTGCCAGCAGGGCCCGGACGGGGGAGGGCACTGAAGCTTTCTTT. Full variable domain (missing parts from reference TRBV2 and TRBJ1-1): EPEVTQTPSHQVTQMGQEVILRCVPISNHLYFYWYRQILGQKVEFLVSFYNNEISEKSEIFDDQFSVERPDGSNFTLKIRSTKLEDSAMYFCASRARTGEGTEAFFGQGTRLTVV.

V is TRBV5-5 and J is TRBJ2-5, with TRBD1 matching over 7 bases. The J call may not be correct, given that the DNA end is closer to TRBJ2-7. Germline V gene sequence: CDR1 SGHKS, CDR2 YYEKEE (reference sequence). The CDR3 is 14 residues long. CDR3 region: CASRNPGQNYEQYF. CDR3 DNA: TGTGCCAGCAGGAACCCGGGACAGAACTACGAGCAGTACTTC.

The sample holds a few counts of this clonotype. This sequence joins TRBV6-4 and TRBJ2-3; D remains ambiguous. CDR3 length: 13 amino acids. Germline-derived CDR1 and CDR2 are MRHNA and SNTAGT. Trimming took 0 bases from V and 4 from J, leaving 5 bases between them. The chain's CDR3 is CASSDSEADTQYF. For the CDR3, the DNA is TGTGCCAGCAGTGACTCAGAAGCAGATACGCAGTATTTT.

Here the CDR3 DNA reads TGTGCCAGCAGTTACTCGTGGGAGATTGAGCAGTTCTTC. It translates to CASSYSWEIEQFF. V and J are TRBV6-5 and TRBJ2-1, with a possible D match to TRBD2 (5 bases). The CDR3 loop spans 13 amino acids. V lost 0 bases, J lost 9 bases, and 9 bases lay in between. The V gene's germline CDR1 is MNHEY and CDR2 SVGAGI.

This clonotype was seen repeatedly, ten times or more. The CDR3 here is CATSDSGREQYF. Here the CDR3 DNA reads TGTGCCACCAGTGATTCAGGCCGGGAGCAGTACTTC. The chain uses TRBV24-1 and TRBJ2-7; no definite D call. From germline, CDR1 is KGHDR and CDR2 SFDVKD. The CDR3 totals 12 residues. V was shortened by 2 bases and J by 7 bases, with 8 bases between the two germline ends.

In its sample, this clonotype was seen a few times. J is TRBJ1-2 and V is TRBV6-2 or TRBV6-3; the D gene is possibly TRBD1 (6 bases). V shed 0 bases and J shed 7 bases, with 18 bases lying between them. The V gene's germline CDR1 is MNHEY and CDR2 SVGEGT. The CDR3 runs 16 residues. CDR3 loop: CASSYSGRGASGGYTF. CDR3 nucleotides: TGTGCCAGCAGTTACTCTGGTCGGGGGGCGAGCGGTGGCTACACCTTC.

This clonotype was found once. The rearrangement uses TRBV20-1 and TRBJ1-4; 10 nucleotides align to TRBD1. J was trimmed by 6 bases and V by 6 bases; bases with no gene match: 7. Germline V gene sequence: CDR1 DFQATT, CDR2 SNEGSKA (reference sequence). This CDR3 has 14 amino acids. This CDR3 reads CSATHGTGDEKLFF. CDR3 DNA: TGCAGTGCAACTCACGGGACAGGGGATGAAAAACTGTTTTTT.

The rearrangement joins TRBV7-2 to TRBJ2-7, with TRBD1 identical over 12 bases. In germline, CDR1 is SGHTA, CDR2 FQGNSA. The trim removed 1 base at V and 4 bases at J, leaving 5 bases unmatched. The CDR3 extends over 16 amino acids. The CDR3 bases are TGTGCCAGCAGCTTAGGCGGGACAGGGGGCTATTACGAGCAGTACTTC. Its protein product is CASSLGGTGGYYEQYF.

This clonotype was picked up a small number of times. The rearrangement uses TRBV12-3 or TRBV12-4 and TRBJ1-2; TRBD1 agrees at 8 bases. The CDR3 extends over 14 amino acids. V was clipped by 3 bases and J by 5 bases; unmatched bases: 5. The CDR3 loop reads CASSFGTGPYGYTF. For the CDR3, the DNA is TGTGCCAGCAGTTTCGGGACAGGTCCATATGGCTACACCTTC.

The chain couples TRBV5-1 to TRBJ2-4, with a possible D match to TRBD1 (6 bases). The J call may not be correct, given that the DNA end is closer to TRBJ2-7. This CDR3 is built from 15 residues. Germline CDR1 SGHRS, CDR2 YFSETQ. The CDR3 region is CASSVSAGVTYEQYF. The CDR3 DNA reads TGCGCCAGCAGCGTATCGGCAGGGGTGACCTACGAGCAGTACTTC.

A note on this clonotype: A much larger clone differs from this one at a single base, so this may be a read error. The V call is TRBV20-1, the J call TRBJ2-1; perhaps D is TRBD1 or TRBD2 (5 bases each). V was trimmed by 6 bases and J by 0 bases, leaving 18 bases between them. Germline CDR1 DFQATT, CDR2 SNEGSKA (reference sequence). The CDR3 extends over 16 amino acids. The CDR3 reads CSAEESRASSYNEQFF. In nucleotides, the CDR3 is TGCAGTGCGGAGGAAAGCAGGGCCAGCTCCTACAATGAGCAGTTCTTC.

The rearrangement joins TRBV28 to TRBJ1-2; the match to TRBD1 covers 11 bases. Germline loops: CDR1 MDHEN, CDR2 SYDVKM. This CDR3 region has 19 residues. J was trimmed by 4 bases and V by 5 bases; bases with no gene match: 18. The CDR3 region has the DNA TGTGCCAGCAGTCTCATCGGACAGGGGGCATCCCAGGCTCTCTATGGCTACACCTTC. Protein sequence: CASSLIGQGASQALYGYTF.

As DNA, the CDR3 is TGCGCCAGCAGAACCACTGCCAGGGGAACAAGCTATGGCTACACCTTC. Encoded protein: CASRTTARGTSYGYTF. The rearrangement joins TRBV5-1 to TRBJ1-2; a weak D match, TRBD1 (6 bases). CDR1 and CDR2 (germline): SGHRS, YFSETQ. V lost 5 bases and J 4 bases, leaving 21 bases between the germline ends. This CDR3 region has 16 residues.

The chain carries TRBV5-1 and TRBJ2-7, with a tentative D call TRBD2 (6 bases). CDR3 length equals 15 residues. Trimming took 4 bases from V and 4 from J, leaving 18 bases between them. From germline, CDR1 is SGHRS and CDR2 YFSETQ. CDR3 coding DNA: TGCGCCAGCAGCCTGGAGGGCAGGAGCGGTTACGAGCAGTACTTC. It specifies CASSLEGRSGYEQYF.

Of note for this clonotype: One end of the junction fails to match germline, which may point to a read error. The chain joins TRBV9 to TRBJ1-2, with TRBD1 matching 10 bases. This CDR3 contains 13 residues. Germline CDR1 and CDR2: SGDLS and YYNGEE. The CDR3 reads CTSSEGTGDGYTF. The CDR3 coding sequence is TGTACCAGCAGCGAGGGGACAGGGGACGGCTACACCTTC. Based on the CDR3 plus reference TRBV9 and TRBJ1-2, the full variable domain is DSGVTQTPKHLITATGQRVTLRCSPRSGDLSVYWYQQSLDQGLQFLIQYYNGEERAKGNILERFSAQQFPDLHSELNLSSLELGDSALYFCTSSEGTGDGYTFGSGTRLTVV.

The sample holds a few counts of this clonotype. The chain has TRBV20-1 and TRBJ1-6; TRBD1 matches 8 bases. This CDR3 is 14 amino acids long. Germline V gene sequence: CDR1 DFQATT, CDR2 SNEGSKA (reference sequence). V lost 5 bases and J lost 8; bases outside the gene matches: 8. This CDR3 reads CSASTGTGDSPLHF. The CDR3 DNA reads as TGCAGTGCTTCCACCGGGACAGGAGATTCACCCCTCCACTTT.

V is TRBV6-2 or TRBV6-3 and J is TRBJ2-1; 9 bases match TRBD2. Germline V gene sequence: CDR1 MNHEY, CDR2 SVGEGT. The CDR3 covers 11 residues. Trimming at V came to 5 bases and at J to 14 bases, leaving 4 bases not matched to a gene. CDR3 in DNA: TGTGCCAGCAGTCCAAGCGGGGGGAAGTTCTTC. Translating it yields CASSPSGGKFF.

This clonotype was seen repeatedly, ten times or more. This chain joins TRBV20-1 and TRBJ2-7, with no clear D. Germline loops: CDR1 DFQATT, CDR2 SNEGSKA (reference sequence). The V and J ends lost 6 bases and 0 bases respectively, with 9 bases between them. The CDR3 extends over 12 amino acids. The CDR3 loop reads CSAADNSYEQYF. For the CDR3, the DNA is TGCAGTGCCGCCGACAACTCCTACGAGCAGTACTTC.

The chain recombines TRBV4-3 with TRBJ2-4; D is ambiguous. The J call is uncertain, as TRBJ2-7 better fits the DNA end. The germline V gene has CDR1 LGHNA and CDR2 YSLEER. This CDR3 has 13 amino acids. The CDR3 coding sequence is TGCGCCAGCAGCCATGATCCGAGCTACGAGCAGTACTTC. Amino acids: CASSHDPSYEQYF.

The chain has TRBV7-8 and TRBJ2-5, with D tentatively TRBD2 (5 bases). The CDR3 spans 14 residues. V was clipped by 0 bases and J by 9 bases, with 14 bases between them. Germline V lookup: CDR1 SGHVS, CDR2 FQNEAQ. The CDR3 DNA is TGTGCCAGCAGCTTAGCTTCAGCCGCCGGGGCCCAGTACTTC. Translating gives CASSLASAAGAQYF.

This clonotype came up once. CDR3 nucleotide sequence: TGCAGCGTTGCCCATATCATGAACACTGAAGCTTTCTTT. It translates to CSVAHIMNTEAFF. This chain joins TRBV29-1 and TRBJ1-1; no clear D. Germline values: CDR1 SQVTM, CDR2 ANQGSEA. This CDR3 comprises 13 residues. V was shortened by 4 bases and J by 0 bases, with 9 bases between the two germline ends. Combining the CDR3 with reference TRBV29-1 and TRBJ1-1 gives the whole variable domain SAVISQKPSRDICQRGTSLTIQCQVDSQVTMMFWYRQQPGQSLTLIATANQGSEATYESGFVIDKFPISRPNLTFSTLTVSNMSPEDSSIYLCSVAHIMNTEAFFGQGTRLTVV.

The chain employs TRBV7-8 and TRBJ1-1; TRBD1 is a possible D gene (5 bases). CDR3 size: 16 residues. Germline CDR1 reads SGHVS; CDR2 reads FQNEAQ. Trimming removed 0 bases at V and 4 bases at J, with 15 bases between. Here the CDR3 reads CASSLAGPLQITEAFF. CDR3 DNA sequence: TGTGCCAGCAGCTTAGCGGGGCCTCTACAAATCACTGAAGCTTTCTTT.

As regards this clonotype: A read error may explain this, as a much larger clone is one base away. DNA for the CDR3: TGTGCCAGCAGCCCCGGGGGGACCAGAGGAAATGAGCAGTTCTTC. As protein: CASSPGGTRGNEQFF. The chain employs TRBV12-3 or TRBV12-4 and TRBJ2-1; 7 nucleotides line up with TRBD2. The V segment lost 6 bases and the J segment 7 bases; nucleotides outside the gene matches: 12. The length of the CDR3 is 15 residues.